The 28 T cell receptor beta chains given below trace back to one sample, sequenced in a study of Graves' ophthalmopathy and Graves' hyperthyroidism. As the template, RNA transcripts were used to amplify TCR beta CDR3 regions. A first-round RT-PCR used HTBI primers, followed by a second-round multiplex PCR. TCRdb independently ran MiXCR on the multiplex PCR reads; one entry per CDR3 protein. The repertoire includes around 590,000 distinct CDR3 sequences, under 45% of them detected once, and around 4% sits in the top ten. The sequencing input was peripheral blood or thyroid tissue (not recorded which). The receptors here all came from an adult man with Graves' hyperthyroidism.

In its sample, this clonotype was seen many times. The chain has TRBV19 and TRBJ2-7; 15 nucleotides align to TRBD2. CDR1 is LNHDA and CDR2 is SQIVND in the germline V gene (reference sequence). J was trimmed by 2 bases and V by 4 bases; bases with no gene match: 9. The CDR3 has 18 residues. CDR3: CASSTRQGLAGGAYEQYF. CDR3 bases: TGTGCCAGTAGTACAAGACAAGGACTAGCGGGAGGGGCCTACGAGCAGTACTTC. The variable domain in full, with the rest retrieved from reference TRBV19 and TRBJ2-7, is DGGITQSPKYLFRKEGQNVTLSCEQNLNHDAMYWYRQDPGQGLRLIYYSQIVNDFQKGDIAEGYSVSREKKESFPLTVTSAQKNPTAFYLCASSTRQGLAGGAYEQYFGPGTRLTVT.

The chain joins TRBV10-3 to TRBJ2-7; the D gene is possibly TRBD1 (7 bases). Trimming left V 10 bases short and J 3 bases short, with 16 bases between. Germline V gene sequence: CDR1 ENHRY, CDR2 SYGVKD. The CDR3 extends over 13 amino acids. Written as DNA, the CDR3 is TGTGCCACCGCGGGACAGACCTTCTACGAGCAGTACTTC. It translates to CATAGQTFYEQYF.

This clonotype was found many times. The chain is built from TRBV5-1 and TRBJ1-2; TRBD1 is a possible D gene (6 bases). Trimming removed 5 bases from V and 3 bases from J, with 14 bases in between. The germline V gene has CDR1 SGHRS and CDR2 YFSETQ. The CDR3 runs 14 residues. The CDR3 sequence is CASSTSRGDYGYTF. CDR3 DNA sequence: TGCGCCAGCAGTACTAGCAGGGGAGACTATGGCTACACCTTC.

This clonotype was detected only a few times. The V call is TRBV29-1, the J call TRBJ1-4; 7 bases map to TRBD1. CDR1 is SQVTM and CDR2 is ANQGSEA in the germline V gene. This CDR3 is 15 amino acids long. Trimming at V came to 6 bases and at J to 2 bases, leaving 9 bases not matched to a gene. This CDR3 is CSVSVGGGTNEKLFF. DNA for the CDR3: TGCAGCGTGTCAGTAGGAGGGGGCACTAATGAAAAACTGTTTTTT.

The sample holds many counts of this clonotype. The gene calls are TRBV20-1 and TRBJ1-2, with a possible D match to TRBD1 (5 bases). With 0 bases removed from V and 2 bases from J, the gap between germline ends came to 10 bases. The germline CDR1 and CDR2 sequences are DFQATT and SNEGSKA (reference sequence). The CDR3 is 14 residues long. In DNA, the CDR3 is TGCAGTGCTAGAGATCGGGGGGGAAACTATGGCTACACCTTC. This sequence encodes CSARDRGGNYGYTF.

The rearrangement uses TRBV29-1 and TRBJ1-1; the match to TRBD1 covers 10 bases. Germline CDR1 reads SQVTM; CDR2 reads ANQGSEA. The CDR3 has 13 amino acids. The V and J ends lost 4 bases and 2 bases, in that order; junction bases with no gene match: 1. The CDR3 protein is CSVGTGGNTEAFF. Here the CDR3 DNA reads TGCAGCGTTGGGACAGGGGGAAACACTGAAGCTTTCTTT.

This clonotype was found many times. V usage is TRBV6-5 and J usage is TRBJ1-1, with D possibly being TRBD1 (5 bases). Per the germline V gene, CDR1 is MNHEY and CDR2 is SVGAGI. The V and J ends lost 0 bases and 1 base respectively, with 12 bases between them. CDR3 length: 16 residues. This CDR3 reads CASSYSRRGPNTEAFF. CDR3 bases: TGTGCCAGCAGTTACTCGAGAAGGGGCCCGAACACTGAAGCTTTCTTT.

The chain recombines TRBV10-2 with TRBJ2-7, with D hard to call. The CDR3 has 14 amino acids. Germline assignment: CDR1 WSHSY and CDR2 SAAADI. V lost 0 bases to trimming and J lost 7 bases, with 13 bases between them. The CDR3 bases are TGCGCCAGCAGTGAGTCGGGGTCCGACAATGAGCAGTACTTC. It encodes CASSESGSDNEQYF.

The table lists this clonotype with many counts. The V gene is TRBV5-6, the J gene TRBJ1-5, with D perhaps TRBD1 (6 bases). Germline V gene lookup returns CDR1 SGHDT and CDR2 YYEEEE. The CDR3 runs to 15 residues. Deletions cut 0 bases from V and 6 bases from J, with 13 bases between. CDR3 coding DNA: TGTGCCAGCAGCTTGGCACAGGGATGGGGTCAGCCCCAGCATTTT. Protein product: CASSLAQGWGQPQHF.

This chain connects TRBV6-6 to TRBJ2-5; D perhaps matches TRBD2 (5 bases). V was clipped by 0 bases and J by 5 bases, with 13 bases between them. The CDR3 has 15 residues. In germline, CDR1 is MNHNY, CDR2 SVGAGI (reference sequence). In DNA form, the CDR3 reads TGTGCCAGCAGTTACTCACGGGGAAGAGGGGAGACCCAGTACTTC. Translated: CASSYSRGRGETQYF.

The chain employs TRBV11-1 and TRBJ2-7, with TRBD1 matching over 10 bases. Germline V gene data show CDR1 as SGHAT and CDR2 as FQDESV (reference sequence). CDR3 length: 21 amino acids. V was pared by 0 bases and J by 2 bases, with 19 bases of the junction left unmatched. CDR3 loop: CASSLAGTGTGDLFTTYEQYF. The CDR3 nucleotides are TGTGCCAGCAGCTTAGCTGGCACCGGGACAGGGGATCTATTTACCACCTACGAGCAGTACTTC. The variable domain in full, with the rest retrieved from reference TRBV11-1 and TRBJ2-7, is EAEVAQSPRYKITEKSQAVAFWCDPISGHATLYWYRQILGQGPELLVQFQDESVVDDSQLPKDRFSAERLKGVDSTLKIQPAELGDSAMYLCASSLAGTGTGDLFTTYEQYFGPGTRLTVT.

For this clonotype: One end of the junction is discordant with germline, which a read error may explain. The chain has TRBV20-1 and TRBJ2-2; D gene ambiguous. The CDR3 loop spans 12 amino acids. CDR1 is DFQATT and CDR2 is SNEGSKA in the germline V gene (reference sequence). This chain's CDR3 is CSARTVTRELFF. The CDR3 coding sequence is TGCAGTGCTAGGACCGTCACCAGGGAGCTGTTTTTT.

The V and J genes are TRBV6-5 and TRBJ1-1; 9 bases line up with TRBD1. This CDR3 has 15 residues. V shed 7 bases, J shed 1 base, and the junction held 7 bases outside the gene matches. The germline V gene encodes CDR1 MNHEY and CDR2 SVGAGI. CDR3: CASKRTGVRNTEAFF. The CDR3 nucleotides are TGTGCCAGCAAACGGACAGGGGTGAGGAACACTGAAGCTTTCTTT.

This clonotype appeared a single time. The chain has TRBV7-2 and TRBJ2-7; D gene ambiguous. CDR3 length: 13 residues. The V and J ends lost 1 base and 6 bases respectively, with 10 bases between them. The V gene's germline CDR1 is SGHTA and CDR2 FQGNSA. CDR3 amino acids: CASSLDPGCEQYF. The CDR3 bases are TGTGCCAGCAGCTTAGATCCCGGCTGCGAGCAGTACTTC.

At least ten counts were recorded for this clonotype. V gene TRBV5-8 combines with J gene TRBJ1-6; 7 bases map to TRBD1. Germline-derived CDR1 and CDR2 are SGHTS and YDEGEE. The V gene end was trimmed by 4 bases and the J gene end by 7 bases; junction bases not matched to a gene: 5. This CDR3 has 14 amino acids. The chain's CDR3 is CASSIGQANSPLHF. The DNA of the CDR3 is TGTGCCAGCAGCATAGGACAGGCCAATTCACCCCTCCACTTT.

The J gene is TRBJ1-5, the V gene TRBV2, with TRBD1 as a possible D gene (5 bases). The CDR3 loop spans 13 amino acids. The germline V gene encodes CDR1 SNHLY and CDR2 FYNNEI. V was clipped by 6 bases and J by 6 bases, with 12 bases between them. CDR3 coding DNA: TGTGCCAGCAGCTACGGGGGGTTTCAGCCCCAGCATTTT. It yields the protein CASSYGGFQPQHF.

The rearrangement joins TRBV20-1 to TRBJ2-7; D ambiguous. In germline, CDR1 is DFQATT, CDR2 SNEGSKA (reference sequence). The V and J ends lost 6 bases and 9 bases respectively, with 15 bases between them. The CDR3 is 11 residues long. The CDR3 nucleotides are TGCAGTGCCGGAGAGGAGATCGGGCAGTACTTC. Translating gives CSAGEEIGQYF.

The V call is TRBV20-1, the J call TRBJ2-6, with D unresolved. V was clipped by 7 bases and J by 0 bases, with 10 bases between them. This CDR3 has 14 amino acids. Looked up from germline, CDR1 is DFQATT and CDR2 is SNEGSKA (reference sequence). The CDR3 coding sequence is TGCAGTGAAAGTGTGGGCTCTGGGGCCAACGTCCTGACTTTC. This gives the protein CSESVGSGANVLTF.

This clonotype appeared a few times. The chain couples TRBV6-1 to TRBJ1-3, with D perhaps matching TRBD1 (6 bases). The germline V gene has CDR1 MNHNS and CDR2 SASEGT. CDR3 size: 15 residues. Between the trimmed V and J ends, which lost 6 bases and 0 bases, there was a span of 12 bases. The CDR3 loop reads CASRETGLSGNTIYF. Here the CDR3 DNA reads TGTGCCAGCAGGGAGACAGGCCTCTCTGGAAACACCATATATTTT.

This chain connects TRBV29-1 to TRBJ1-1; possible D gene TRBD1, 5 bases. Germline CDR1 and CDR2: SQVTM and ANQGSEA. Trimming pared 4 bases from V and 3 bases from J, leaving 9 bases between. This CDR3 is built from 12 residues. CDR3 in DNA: TGCAGCGTTGCAGGGCAGGACACTGAAGCTTTCTTT. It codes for CSVAGQDTEAFF.

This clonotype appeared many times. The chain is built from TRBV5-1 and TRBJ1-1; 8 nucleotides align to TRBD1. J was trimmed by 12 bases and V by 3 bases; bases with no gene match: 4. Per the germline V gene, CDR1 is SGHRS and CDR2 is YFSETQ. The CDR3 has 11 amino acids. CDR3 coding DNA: TGCGCCAGCAGCTCCTACAGGGGGACTTTCTTT. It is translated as CASSSYRGTFF.

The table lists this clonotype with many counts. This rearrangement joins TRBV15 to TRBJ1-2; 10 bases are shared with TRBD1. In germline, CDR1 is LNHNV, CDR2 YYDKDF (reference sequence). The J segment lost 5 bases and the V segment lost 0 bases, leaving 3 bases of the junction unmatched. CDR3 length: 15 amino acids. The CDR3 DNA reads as TGTGCCACCAGCAGAGAAGGGACAGGGGTATATGGCTACACCTTC. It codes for CATSREGTGVYGYTF.

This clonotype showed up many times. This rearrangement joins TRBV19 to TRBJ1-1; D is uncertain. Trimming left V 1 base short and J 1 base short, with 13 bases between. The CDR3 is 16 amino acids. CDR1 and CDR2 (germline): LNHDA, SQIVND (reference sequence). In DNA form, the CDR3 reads TGTGCCAGTAGTATAGTGGCCAGGAAGAAGAACACTGAAGCTTTCTTT. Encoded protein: CASSIVARKKNTEAFF.

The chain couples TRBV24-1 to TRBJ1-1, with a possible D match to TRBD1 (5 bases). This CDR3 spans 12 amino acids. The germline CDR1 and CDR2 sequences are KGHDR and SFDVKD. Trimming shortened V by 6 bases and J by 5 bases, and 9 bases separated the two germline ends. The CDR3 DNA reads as TGTGCCACCAGTTCGGGGGGGACTGAAGCTTTCTTT. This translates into CATSSGGTEAFF.

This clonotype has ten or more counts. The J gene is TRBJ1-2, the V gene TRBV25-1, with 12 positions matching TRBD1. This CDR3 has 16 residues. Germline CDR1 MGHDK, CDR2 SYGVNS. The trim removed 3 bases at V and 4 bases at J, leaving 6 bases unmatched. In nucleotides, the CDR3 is TGTGCCAGCAGTGATTCGGGGGGACAGGGGGCCTATGGCTACACCTTC. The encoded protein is CASSDSGGQGAYGYTF.

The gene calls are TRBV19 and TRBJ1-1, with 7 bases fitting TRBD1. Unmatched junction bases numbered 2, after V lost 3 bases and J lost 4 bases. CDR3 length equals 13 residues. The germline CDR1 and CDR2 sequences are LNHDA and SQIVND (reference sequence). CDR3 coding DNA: TGTGCCAGTAGTATCTACAGGGGCACTGAAGCTTTCTTT. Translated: CASSIYRGTEAFF.

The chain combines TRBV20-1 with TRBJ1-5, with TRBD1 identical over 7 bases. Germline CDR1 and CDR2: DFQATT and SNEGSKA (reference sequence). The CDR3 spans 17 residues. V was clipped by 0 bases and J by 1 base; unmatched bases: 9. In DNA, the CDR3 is TGCAGTGCTAGAGACACCCACAGGGGATCGAGCAATCAGCCCCAGCATTTT. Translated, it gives CSARDTHRGSSNQPQHF.

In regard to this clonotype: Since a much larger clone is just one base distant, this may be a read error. For the CDR3, the DNA is TGTGCCAGCAGTGACCCCACAGGGAGTCGGCCCCAGCATTTT. It codes for CASSDPTGSRPQHF. The genes are TRBV6-1 and TRBJ1-5, with D maybe TRBD1 (6 bases). The CDR3 sequence is 14 residues long. V lost 3 bases to trimming and J lost 9 bases, with 15 bases between them. Germline values: CDR1 MNHNS, CDR2 SASEGT.